This TCR beta chain was sequenced for a study of vaccination effects on CD4 cells after COVID-19. Clones were read by immunoSEQ multiplex PCR, and TCRdb kept only the in-frame ones, dropping some. The sample shows around 69,000 clones, about 67% of them seen only once. Germline values: CDR1 LNHNV, CDR2 YYDKDF (reference sequence). This CDR3 region has 15 residues. Trimming stripped 3 bases from V and 5 bases from J, with 16 bases between. Details on this clone: Its target is not known.

Sequencing followed a ViraFEST assay step that expanded antigen-specific CD4+ T cells with viral peptide pools. Culture proceeded for roughly ten days, and CD4+ T cells were then isolated. All participants had two doses of either the BNT162b2 or mRNA-1273 vaccine. V is TRBV15 and J is TRBJ1-1, with D possibly being TRBD1 (6 bases). The source material was CD4+ T cells from PBMCs cultured with HCoV-229E spike peptides, sampled after COVID-19 vaccination. The TCR comes from a human donor who received a COVID-19 vaccine. Written as DNA, the CDR3 is TGTGCCACCAGCAGGCGTACAGGGACGTTGACTGAAGCTTTCTTT. Translation: CATSRRTGTLTEAFF. Looking up the rest from reference TRBV15 and TRBJ1-1 gives the full variable domain: DAMVIQNPRYQVTQFGKPVTLSCSQTLNHNVMYWYQQKSSQAPKLLFHYYDKDFNNEADTPDNFQSRRPNTSFCFLDIRSPGLGDTAMYLCATSRRTGTLTEAFFGQGTRLTVV.